Listed below are T cell receptor beta chains from one sample, sequenced in a study of cytomegalovirus exposure and HLA in healthy donors. Some clones are missing from TCRdb's copy, which holds only in-frame ones; the method was immunoSEQ multiplex PCR. This sample yields around 200,000 clones, of which around 80% are seen a single time; less than 1.5% belongs to the top ten. The sequencing input was PBMCs. The receptors come from a woman between 25 and 40 years old in good health and CMV-seronegative. CDR3s include the opening cysteine and the closing phenylalanine or tryptophan. The D gene is left open where the match is weak. Rows give clone size only sometimes, using once, few, many, or a class for an expanded clone.

TRBV5-6	TRBJ2-7	TRBD1	-	TGTGCCAGCAGCTTCCCTACCGGGACAGGGGTAGAGCAGTACTTC	CASSFPTGTGVEQYF
TRBV28	TRBJ1-1	TRBD1	-	TGTGCCAGCAGTCCCCAGGGACAGGGAATGAACACTGAAGCTTTCTTT	CASSPQGQGMNTEAFF
TRBV6-5	TRBJ1-1	TRBD1	-	TGTGCCAGCAGTTACTCCAGACAGGGGAACACTGAAGCTTTCTTT	CASSYSRQGNTEAFF
TRBV5-4	TRBJ2-2	-	-	TGTGCCAGCAGCCCTGACTTGCACACCGGGGAGCTGTTTTTT	CASSPDLHTGELFF
TRBV7-7	TRBJ2-6	-	-	TGTGCCAGCAGTCTTGTCGTCTCTGGGGCCAACGTCCTGACTTTC	CASSLVVSGANVLTF
TRBV6-1	TRBJ1-5	-	-	TGTGCCAGCAGTGAAGCGTCCAGGGGTGGTCAGCCCCAGCATTTT	CASSEASRGGQPQHF
TRBV7-6	TRBJ1-1	-	-	TGTGCCAGCAGCTTAAGCGGGACGAACACTGAAGCTTTCTTT	CASSLSGTNTEAFF
TRBV5-1	TRBJ2-3	TRBD2	once	TGCGCCAGCAGTGCCTCTAGCGGTAGCACAGATACGCAGTATTTT	CASSASSGSTDTQYF
TRBV2	TRBJ1-4	-	-	TGTGCCAGCAGACGGGACATTGAAAAACTGTTTTTT	CASRRDIEKLFF
TRBV6-5	TRBJ2-7	-	-	TGTGCCAGCAGTTACCAGGGGGGAAGCTCCTACGAGCAGTACTTC	CASSYQGGSSYEQYF
TRBV6-5	TRBJ1-2	TRBD1	-	TGTGCCAGCAGTTCAGGCGACAGGGGTGTGTATGGCTACACCTTC	CASSSGDRGVYGYTF
TRBV5-6	TRBJ1-1	TRBD1	-	TGTGCCAGCAGCTTGTATCAGGGGGCTTTGAACACTGAAGCTTTCTTT	CASSLYQGALNTEAFF
TRBV5-6	TRBJ2-1	-	-	TGTGCCAGCAGCTTGAAACACCCCTACAATGAGCAGTTCTTC	CASSLKHPYNEQFF
TRBV27	TRBJ2-5	-	-	TGTGCCAGCGCGGCGGATTCACAAGAGACCCAGTACTTC	CASAADSQETQYF
TRBV7-9	TRBJ2-7	-	-	TGTGCCAGCAACCCGGACTACATGGGCGAGCAGTACTTC	CASNPDYMGEQYF